This T cell receptor (beta chain) is from a study of blood T cells in healthy people across ages. Through a sample-barcoded 5' primer and a J-beta primer mix, a second PCR was run for roughly 7 to 12 cycles. TCRdb reanalysed the 5' RACE reads using MiXCR and keeps one entry per CDR3 protein. The sample carries over 600,000 distinct CDR3 sequences, around 50% recorded once. This clonotype was seen only a few times. What it recognizes is unknown. This CDR3 has 14 residues. Trimming removed 6 bases from V and 4 bases from J; junction bases left unmatched: 7. CDR1 and CDR2 from the germline V gene are DFQATT and SNEGSKA (reference sequence). Study results and limitations: The study found more naive CD4+ cells and higher diversity in long-lived than aged donors.

The sample consisted of blood. The V gene is TRBV20-1, the J gene TRBJ2-7, with 12 bases identical to TRBD2. The source is an older man in good health. The CDR3: CSAGLAGGLYEQYF. CDR3 nucleotide sequence: TGCAGTGCAGGGCTAGCGGGAGGGTTGTACGAGCAGTACTTC.